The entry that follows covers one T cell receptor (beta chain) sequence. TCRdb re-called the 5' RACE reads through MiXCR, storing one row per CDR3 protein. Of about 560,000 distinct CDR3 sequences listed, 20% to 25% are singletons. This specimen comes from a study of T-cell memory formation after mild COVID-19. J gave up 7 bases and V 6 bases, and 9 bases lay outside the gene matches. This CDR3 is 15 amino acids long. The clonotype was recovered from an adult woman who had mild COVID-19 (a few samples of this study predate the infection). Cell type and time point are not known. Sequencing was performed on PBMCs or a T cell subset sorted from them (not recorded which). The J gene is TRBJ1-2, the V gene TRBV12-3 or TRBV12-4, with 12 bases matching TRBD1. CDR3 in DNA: TGTGCCAGCAGCACCCCGGGACAGGGGGCCGGTGGCTACACCTTC. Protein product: CASSTPGQGAGGYTF.